Sequencing of this T cell receptor (beta chain) was carried out in a study of read filtering for tumor transcriptome and immune sequencing. Overall study: Among patients, under 20 were male and more than 12 female, aged about 45 to 80 (mean approximately 71).

From approximately 400 ng of RNA, a library with molecular barcoded alpha/delta and beta/gamma adaptors was made. Each CDR3 protein gets one entry after TCRdb re-called the reads with MiXCR. In the table there are more than 35,000 distinct CDR3 sequences, approximately 15% of which are singletons. This clonotype was picked up many times. What was sequenced was a population of CD138-negative cells sorted from bone marrow. The receptor comes from a donor aged 40 or older with multiple myeloma.

The CDR3 region has the DNA TGTGCCAGCAGGAATACAGCGGGGGGGCCGACCCAGTACTTC. It yields the protein CASRNTAGGPTQYF. J is TRBJ2-5 and V is TRBV5-6; 10 bases are a match to TRBD2. The CDR3 extends over 14 amino acids. CDR1 SGHDT and CDR2 YYEEEE come from the germline V gene. The ends lost 5 bases at V and 7 bases at J; junction bases unmatched: 8.